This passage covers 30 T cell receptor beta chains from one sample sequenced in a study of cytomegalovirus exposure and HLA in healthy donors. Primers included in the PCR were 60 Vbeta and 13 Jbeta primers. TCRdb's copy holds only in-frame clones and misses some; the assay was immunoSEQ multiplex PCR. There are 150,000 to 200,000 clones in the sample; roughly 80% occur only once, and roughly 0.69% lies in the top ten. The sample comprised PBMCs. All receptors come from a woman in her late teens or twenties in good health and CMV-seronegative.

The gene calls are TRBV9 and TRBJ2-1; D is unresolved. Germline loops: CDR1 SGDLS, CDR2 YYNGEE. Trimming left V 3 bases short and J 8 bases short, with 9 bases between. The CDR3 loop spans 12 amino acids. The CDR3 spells CASSANLDEQFF. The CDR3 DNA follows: TGTGCCAGCAGCGCCAACTTGGATGAGCAGTTCTTC.

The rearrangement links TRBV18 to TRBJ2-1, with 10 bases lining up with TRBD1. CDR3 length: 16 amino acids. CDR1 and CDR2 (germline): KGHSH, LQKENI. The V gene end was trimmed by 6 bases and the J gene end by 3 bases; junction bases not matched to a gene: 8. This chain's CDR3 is CASSPGTGVIYNEQFF. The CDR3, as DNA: TGTGCCAGCTCCCCTGGGACAGGGGTCATCTACAATGAGCAGTTCTTC.

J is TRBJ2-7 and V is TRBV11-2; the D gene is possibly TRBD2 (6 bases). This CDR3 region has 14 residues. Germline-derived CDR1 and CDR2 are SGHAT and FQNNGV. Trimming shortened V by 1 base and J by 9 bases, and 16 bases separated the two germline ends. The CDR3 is CASSLVQVAGGQYF. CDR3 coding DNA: TGTGCCAGCAGCTTAGTTCAGGTAGCCGGGGGGCAGTACTTC. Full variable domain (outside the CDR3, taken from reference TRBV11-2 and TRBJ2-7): EAGVAQSPRYKIIEKRQSVAFWCNPISGHATLYWYQQILGQGPKLLIQFQNNGVVDDSQLPKDRFSAERLKGVDSTLKIQPAKLEDSAVYLCASSLVQVAGGQYFGPGTRLTVT.

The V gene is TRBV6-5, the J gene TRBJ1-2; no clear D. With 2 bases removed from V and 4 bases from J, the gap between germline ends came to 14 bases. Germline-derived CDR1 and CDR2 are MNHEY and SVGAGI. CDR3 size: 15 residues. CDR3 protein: CASSYDQREGYGYTF. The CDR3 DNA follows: TGTGCCAGCAGTTACGACCAGCGGGAAGGCTATGGCTACACCTTC.

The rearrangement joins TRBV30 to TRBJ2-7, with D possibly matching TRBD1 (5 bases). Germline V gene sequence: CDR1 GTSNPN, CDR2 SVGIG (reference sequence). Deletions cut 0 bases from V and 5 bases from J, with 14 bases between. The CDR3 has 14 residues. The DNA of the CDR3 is TGTGCCTGGAGTGTAATAGACAGAGAGAACGAGCAGTACTTC. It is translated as CAWSVIDRENEQYF.

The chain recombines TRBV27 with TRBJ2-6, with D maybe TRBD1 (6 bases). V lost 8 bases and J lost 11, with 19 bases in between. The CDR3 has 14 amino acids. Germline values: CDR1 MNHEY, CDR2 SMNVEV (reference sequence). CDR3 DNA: TGTGCCAGCTCGGACGGTACAGGGAGCGACGTCCTGACTTTC. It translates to CASSDGTGSDVLTF.

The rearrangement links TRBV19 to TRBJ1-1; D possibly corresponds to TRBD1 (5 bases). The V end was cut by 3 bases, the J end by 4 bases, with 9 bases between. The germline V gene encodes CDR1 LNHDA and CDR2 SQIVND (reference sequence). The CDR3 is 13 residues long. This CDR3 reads CASSINGGTEAFF. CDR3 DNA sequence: TGTGCCAGTAGTATTAACGGGGGCACTGAAGCTTTCTTT.

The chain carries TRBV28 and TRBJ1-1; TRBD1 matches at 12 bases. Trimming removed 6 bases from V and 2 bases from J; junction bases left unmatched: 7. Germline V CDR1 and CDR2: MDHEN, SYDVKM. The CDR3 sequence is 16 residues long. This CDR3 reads CASRPTGTGGNTEAFF. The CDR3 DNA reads TGTGCCAGCAGACCCACCGGGACAGGGGGCAACACTGAAGCTTTCTTT.

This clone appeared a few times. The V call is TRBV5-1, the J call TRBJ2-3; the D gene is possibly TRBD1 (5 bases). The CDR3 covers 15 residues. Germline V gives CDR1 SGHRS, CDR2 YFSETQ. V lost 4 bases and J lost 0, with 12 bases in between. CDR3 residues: CASSPWTSSTDTQYF. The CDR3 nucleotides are TGCGCCAGCAGCCCCTGGACATCTAGCACAGATACGCAGTATTTT.

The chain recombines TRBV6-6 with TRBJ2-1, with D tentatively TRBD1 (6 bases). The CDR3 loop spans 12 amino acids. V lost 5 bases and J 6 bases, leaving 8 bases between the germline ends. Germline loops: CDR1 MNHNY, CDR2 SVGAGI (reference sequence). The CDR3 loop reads CASSQGGNEQFF. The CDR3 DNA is TGTGCCAGCAGTCAAGGGGGCAATGAGCAGTTCTTC.

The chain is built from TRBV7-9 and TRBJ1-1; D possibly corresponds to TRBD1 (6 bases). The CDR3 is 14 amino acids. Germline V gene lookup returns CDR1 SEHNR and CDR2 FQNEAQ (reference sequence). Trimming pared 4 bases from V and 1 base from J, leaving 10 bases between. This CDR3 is CASSSGTWNTEAFF. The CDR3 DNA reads TGTGCCAGCAGCTCAGGGACATGGAACACTGAAGCTTTCTTT. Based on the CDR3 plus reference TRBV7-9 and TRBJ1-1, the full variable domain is DTGVSQNPRHKITKRGQNVTFRCDPISEHNRLYWYRQTLGQGPEFLTYFQNEAQLEKSRLLSDRFSAERPKGSFSTLEIQRTEQGDSAMYLCASSSGTWNTEAFFGQGTRLTVV.

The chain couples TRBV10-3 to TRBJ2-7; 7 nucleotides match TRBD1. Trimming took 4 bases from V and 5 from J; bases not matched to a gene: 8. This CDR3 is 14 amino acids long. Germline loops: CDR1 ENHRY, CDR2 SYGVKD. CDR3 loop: CAISVLGQLNEQYF. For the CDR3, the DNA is TGTGCCATCAGTGTTTTGGGACAGCTGAACGAGCAGTACTTC.

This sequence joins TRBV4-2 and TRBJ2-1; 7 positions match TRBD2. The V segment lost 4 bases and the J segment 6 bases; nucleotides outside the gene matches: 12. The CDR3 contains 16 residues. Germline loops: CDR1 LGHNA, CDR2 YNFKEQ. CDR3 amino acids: CASSLSAGLVFNEQFF. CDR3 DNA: TGTGCCAGCAGCCTATCAGCGGGATTGGTTTTCAATGAGCAGTTCTTC.

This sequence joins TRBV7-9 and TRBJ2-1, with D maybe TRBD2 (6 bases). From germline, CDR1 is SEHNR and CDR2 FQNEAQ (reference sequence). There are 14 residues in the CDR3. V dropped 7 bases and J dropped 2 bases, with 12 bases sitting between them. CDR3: CASTWDSAYNEQFF. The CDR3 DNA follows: TGTGCCAGCACCTGGGACTCTGCCTACAATGAGCAGTTCTTC.

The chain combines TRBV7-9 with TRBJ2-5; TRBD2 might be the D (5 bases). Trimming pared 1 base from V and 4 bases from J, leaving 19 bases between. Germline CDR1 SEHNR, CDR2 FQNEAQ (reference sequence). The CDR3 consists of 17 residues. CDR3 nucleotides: TGTGCCAGCAGCTTAGTTGGGTATCAGCGGAGAAGAGAGACCCAGTACTTC. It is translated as CASSLVGYQRRRETQYF.

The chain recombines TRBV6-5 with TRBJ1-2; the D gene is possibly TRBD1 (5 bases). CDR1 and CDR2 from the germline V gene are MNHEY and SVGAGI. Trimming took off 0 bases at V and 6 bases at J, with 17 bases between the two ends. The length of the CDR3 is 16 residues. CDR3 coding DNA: TGTGCCAGCAGTTACTCGAGATTCGACAGAGGTGATGGCTACACCTTC. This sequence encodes CASSYSRFDRGDGYTF.

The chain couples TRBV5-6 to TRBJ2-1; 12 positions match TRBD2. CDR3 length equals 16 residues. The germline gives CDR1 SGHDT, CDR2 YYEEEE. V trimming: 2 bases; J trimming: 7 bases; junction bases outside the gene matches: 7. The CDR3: CASSFGLAGGPNEQFF. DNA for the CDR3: TGTGCCAGCAGCTTCGGGCTAGCGGGAGGGCCAAATGAGCAGTTCTTC.

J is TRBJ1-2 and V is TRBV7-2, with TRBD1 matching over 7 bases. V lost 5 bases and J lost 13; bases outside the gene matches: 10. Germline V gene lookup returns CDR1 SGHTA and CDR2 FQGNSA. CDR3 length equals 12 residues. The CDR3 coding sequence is TGTGCCAGCAGCGCCCGACAGGGTTCAGCCACCTTC. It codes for CASSARQGSATF.

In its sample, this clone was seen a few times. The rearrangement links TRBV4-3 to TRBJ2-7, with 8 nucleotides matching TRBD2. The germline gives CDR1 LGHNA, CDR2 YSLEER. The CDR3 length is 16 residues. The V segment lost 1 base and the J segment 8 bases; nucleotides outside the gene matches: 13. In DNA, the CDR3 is TGCGCCAGCAGCCAAGTTGTGGGGTCGGGGGGGGAGAAGCAGTACTTC. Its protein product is CASSQVVGSGGEKQYF.

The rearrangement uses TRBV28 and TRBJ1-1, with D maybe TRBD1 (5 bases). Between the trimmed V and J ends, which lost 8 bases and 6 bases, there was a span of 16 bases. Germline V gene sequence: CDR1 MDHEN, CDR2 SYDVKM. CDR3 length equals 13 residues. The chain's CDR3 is CASLEQVLAEAFF. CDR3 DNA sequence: TGTGCCAGCCTCGAACAGGTCCTGGCTGAAGCTTTCTTT.

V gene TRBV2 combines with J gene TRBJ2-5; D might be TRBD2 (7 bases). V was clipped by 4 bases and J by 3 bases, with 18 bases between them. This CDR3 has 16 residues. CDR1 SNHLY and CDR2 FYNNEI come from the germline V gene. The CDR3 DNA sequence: TGTGCCAGCAGTGTGCGCGGACAAGGGGGGGAAGAGACCCAGTACTTC. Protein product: CASSVRGQGGEETQYF.

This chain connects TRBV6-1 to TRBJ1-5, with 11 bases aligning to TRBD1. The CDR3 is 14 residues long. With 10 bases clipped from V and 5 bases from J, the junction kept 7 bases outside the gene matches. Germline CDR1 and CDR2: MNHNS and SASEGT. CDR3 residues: CATRDRGAYQPQHF. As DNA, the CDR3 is TGTGCCACCAGGGACAGGGGGGCCTATCAGCCCCAGCATTTT.

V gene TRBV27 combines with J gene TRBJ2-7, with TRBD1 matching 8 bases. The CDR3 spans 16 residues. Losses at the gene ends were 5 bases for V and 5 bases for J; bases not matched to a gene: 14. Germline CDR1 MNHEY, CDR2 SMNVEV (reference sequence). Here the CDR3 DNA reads TGTGCCAGCAGTCCGATACTAGACAGGGGAGGTAACGAGCAGTACTTC. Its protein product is CASSPILDRGGNEQYF.

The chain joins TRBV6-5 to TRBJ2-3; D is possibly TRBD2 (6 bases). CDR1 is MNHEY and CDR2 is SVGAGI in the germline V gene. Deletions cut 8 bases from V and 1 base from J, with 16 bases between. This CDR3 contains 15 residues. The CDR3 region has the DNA TGTGCCAGCCGAGGAGGGAGAATAGGCACAGATACGCAGTATTTT. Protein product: CASRGGRIGTDTQYF.

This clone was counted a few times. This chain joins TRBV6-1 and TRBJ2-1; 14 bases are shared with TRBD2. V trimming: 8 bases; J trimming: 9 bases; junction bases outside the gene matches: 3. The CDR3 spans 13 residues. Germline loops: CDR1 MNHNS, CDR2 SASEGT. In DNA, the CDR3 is TGTGCCAGCGGGACTAGCGGGAGTAGTGAGCAGTTCTTC. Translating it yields CASGTSGSSEQFF.

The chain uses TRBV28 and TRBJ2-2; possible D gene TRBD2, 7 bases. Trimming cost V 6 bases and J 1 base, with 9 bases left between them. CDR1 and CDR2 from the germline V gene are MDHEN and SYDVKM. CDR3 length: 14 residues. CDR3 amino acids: CASRGGRNTGELFF. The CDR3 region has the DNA TGTGCCAGCAGGGGGGGGCGGAACACCGGGGAGCTGTTTTTT.

The CDR3 sequence is CASETTGGTEKLFF. The CDR3 coding sequence is TGTGCCAGCGAAACAACAGGGGGGACTGAAAAACTGTTTTTT. The gene calls are TRBV28 and TRBJ1-4, with 8 positions matching TRBD1. The CDR3 has 14 amino acids. Germline-derived CDR1 and CDR2 are MDHEN and SYDVKM. The trim removed 8 bases at V and 7 bases at J, leaving 9 bases unmatched.

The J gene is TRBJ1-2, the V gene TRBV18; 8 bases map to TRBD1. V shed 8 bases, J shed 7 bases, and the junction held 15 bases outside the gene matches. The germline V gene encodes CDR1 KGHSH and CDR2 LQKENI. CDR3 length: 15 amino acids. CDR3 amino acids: CASRGTGLKLSGYTF. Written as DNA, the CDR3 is TGTGCCAGCCGGGGGACAGGACTAAAGCTCAGTGGCTACACCTTC.

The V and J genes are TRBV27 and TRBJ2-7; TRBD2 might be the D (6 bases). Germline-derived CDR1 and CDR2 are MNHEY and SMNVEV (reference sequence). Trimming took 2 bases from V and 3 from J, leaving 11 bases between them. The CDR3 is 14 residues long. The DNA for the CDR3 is TGTGCCAGCAGTTTAATTAGCGGTAACTACGAGCAGTACTTC. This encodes CASSLISGNYEQYF.

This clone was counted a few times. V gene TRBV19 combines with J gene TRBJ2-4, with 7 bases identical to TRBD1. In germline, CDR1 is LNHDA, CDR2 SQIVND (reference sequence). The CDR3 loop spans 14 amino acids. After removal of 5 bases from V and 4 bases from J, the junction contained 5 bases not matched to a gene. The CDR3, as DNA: TGTGCCAGTAGTTTAAGGGGGCTGAAAAACATTCAGTACTTC. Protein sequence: CASSLRGLKNIQYF.